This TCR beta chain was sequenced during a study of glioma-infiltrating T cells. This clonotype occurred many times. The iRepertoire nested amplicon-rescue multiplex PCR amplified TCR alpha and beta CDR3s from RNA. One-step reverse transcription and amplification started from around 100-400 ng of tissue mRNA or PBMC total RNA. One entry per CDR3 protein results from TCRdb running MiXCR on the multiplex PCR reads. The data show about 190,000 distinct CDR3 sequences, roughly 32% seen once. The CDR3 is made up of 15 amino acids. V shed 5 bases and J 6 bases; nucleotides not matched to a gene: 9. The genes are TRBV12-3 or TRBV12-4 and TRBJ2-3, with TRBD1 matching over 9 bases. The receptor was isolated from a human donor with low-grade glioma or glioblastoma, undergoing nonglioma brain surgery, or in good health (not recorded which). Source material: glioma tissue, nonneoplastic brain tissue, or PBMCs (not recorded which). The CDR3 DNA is TGTGCCAGCAGTGGGACAGGGACAATTTTGGATACGCAGTATTTT. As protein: CASSGTGTILDTQYF.